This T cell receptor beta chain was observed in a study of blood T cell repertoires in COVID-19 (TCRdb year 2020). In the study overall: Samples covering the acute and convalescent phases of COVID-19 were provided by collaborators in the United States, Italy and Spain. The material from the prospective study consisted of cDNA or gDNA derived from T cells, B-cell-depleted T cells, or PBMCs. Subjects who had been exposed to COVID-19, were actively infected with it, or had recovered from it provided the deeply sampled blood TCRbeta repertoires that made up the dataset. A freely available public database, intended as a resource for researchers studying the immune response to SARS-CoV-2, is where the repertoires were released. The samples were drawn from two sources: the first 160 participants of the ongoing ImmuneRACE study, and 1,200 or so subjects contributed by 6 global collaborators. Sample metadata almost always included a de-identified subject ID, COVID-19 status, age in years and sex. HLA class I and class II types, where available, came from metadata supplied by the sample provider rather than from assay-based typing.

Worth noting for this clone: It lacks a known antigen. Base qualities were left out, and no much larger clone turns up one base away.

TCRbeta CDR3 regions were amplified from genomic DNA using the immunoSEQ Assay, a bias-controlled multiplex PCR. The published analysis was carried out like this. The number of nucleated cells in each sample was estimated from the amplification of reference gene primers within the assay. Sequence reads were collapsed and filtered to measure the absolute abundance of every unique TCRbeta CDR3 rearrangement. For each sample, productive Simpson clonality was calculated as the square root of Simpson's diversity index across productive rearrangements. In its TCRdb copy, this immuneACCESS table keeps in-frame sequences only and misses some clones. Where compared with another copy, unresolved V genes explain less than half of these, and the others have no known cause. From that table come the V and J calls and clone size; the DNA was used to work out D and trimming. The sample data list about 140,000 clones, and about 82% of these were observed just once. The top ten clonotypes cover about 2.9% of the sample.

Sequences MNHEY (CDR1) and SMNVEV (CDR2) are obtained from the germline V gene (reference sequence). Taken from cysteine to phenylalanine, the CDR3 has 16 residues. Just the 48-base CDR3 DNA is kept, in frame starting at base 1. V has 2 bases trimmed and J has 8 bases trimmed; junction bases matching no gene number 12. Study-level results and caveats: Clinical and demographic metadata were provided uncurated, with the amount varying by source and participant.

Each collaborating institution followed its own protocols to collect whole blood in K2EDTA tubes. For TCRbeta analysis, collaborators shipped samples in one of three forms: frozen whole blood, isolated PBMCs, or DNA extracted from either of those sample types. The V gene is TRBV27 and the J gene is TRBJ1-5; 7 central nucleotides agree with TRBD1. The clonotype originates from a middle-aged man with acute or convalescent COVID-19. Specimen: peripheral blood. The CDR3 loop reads CASSLVWQPRGEPQHF. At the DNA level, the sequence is TGTGCCAGCAGTTTAGTTTGGCAGCCCAGGGGGGAGCCCCAGCATTTT.